This record covers a single TCR beta chain. These data come from a study of blood T cell repertoires in COVID-19. As for the study in general: Acute-phase and convalescent COVID-19 samples originated in the United States, Italy and Spain. PBMCs, B-cell-depleted T cells, or T cells were the source of the cDNA or gDNA that made up the material.

TCRdb's table, derived via immunoSEQ multiplex PCR, lists solely in-frame clones and lacks some. Among under 350,000 clones, approximately 85% were seen once, and the ten largest hold around 7.2%. The CDR3 is made up of 14 amino acids. V was pared by 4 bases and J by 3 bases, with 9 bases between. The germline CDR1 and CDR2 sequences are MNHEY and SMNVEV (reference sequence). This TCR was recovered from a human donor in a cohort sampled during active COVID-19. The sequenced sample was peripheral blood. V usage is TRBV27 and J usage is TRBJ2-2; D possibly corresponds to TRBD1 (6 bases). CDR3 in DNA: TGTGCCAGCAGTTATTCAGGGGACACCGGGGAGCTGTTTTTT. It yields the protein CASSYSGDTGELFF.